One TCR beta chain is described in this entry. Its antigen is not known. CDR1 SEHNR and CDR2 FQNEAQ come from the germline V gene (reference sequence). There are 14 residues in the CDR3. With 3 bases removed from V and 1 base from J, the gap between germline ends came to 9 bases. The sample originates from a study of cytotoxic CD8 clonotypes in ibrutinib-treated CLL. Study-level information: Responses: about 25 partial, 2 complete; after median 68 months, around 15 stayed remitted, approximately twelve progressed. Collecting the response samples happened after a median 12 months of treatment, with a range of 6 to 36.

The method was immunoSEQ multiplex PCR; TCRdb's version includes in-frame clones alone and lacks a portion of them. The repertoire holds about 72,000 clones, with around 82% as singletons. Study-level findings and limits: Higher circulating CD8+ T-cell counts strongly accompanied higher baseline clonality, above age-matched healthy donors.

This chain links TRBV7-9 with TRBJ2-5; D is undetermined. Material: PBMCs, obtained at disease progression, from a patient treated with ibrutinib. The sequence derives from a human donor with chronic lymphocytic leukemia. CDR3 sequence (DNA): TGTGCCAGCAGCTTGGGGTTGGGCCAAGAGACCCAGTACTTC. As protein: CASSLGLGQETQYF.